A single sample gave rise to the 29 T cell receptor beta chains below, sequenced in a study of blood T cell repertoires in COVID-19. TCRdb keeps only in-frame clones here, not all; method: immunoSEQ multiplex PCR. The repertoire has around 94,000 clones, 84% of them found once; the top ten carry about 10%. The sample consisted of peripheral blood. These receptors all stem from a man between 35 and 55 years old with active or convalescent COVID-19.

This clone was picked up one time. The chain links TRBV18 to TRBJ2-4; D is perhaps TRBD2 (5 bases). The length of the CDR3 is 15 residues. Deletions cut 5 bases from V and 3 bases from J, with 14 bases between. Germline-derived CDR1 and CDR2 are KGHSH and LQKENI. The CDR3 spells CASSSNDGGKNIQYF. CDR3 bases: TGTGCCAGCTCAAGCAACGACGGAGGCAAAAACATTCAGTACTTC.

This rearrangement joins TRBV7-9 to TRBJ2-7, with 10 bases matching TRBD1. Trimming cost V 0 bases and J 2 bases; bases outside gene matches: 1. Germline CDR1 is SEHNR and CDR2 is FQNEAQ (reference sequence). The CDR3 spans 15 residues. The CDR3 sequence: CASSLATGGAYEQYF. The CDR3 nucleotides read TGTGCCAGCAGCTTAGCGACAGGGGGCGCCTACGAGCAGTACTTC.

Note on this clone: Other DNA sequences of this sample code for an identical CDR3. In DNA form, the CDR3 reads TGCGCCAGCAGCCAAGATTTGCGGGATCAGCCCCAGCATTTT. Translated, it gives CASSQDLRDQPQHF. The rearrangement links TRBV4-1 to TRBJ1-5, with D uncertain. Germline-derived CDR1 and CDR2 are MGHRA and YSYEKL. The CDR3 contains 14 residues. V was trimmed by 0 bases and J by 5 bases, leaving 8 bases between them.

J is TRBJ2-5 and V is TRBV29-1; 9 bases are a match to TRBD2. Losses at the gene ends were 2 bases for V and 2 bases for J; bases not matched to a gene: 9. The germline gives CDR1 SQVTM, CDR2 ANQGSEA. CDR3 length equals 16 residues. The CDR3 region is CSVERGLAGYQETQYF. The DNA of the CDR3 is TGCAGCGTTGAAAGGGGGCTAGCGGGGTATCAAGAGACCCAGTACTTC.

The chain has TRBV6-6 and TRBJ1-1, with TRBD1 matching over 7 bases. V shed 2 bases, J shed 5 bases, and the junction held 8 bases outside the gene matches. The CDR3 runs to 15 residues. Germline CDR1 MNHNY, CDR2 SVGAGI (reference sequence). CDR3 sequence (DNA): TGTGCCAGCAGTTACGTCGACAGGGCTGGAACTGAAGCTTTCTTT. It yields the protein CASSYVDRAGTEAFF.

There are a few counts of this clone. The chain is built from TRBV7-6 and TRBJ1-3, with D perhaps TRBD1 (6 bases). Germline V gene lookup returns CDR1 SGHVS and CDR2 FNYEAQ. The CDR3 covers 18 residues. V was clipped by 1 base and J by 0 bases, with 16 bases between them. The CDR3 DNA reads as TGTGCCAGCAGCTTAGGGACAGTCATTTCCAGCTCTGGAAACACCATATATTTT. It yields the protein CASSLGTVISSSGNTIYF.

The chain combines TRBV7-2 with TRBJ1-6; the D is unclear. The length of the CDR3 is 14 residues. The V gene lost 4 bases and the J gene lost 8 bases, with 12 bases spanning the gap. Germline V gene lookup returns CDR1 SGHTA and CDR2 FQGNSA. CDR3 residues: CASSSPTGYSPLHF. Here the CDR3 DNA reads TGTGCCAGCAGCTCCCCCACGGGTTATTCACCCCTCCACTTT. Full variable domain (missing parts from reference TRBV7-2 and TRBJ1-6): GAGVSQSPSNKVTEKGKDVELRCDPISGHTALYWYRQSLGQGLEFLIYFQGNSAPDKSGLPSDRFSAERTGGSVSTLTIQRTQQEDSAVYLCASSSPTGYSPLHFGNGTRLTVT.

V and J are TRBV2 and TRBJ2-3; TRBD2 matches at 14 bases. J lost 3 bases, V lost 3 bases, and 2 bases had no gene match. Germline CDR1 is SNHLY and CDR2 is FYNNEI. The CDR3 is 16 residues long. The DNA of the CDR3 is TGTGCCAGCAGTGATCGGACTAGCGGGGGGACAGATACGCAGTATTTT. It translates to CASSDRTSGGTDTQYF.

The chain recombines TRBV28 with TRBJ1-4, with 8 bases aligning to TRBD1. The germline V gene has CDR1 MDHEN and CDR2 SYDVKM. Trimming removed 5 bases from V and 8 bases from J; junction bases left unmatched: 7. The CDR3 covers 14 residues. This CDR3 reads CASSRQGIGEKLFF. The DNA for the CDR3 is TGTGCCAGCAGTCGACAGGGGATCGGAGAAAAACTGTTTTTT.

This chain's CDR3 is CATSEGGGSNQPQHF. The CDR3 DNA follows: TGTGCCACCAGTGAGGGCGGCGGGAGCAATCAGCCCCAGCATTTT. The chain has TRBV24-1 and TRBJ1-5; unclear D gene. This CDR3 has 15 residues. Per germline, CDR1 KGHDR and CDR2 SFDVKD. Trimming took 4 bases from V and 1 from J, leaving 10 bases between them.

Remarks on this clone: The sample has other DNA sequences that encode this CDR3 too. The V and J genes are TRBV9 and TRBJ1-1; a possible D gene is TRBD1 (6 bases). The germline CDR1 and CDR2 sequences are SGDLS and YYNGEE. CDR3 size: 14 residues. V dropped 1 base and J dropped 1 base, with 8 bases sitting between them. The CDR3 region is CASSVSQGNTEAFF. The DNA of the CDR3 is TGTGCCAGCAGCGTATCACAGGGGAACACTGAAGCTTTCTTT. The entire variable domain, with the rest obtained from reference TRBV9 and TRBJ1-1, is as follows: DSGVTQTPKHLITATGQRVTLRCSPRSGDLSVYWYQQSLDQGLQFLIQYYNGEERAKGNILERFSAQQFPDLHSELNLSSLELGDSALYFCASSVSQGNTEAFFGQGTRLTVV.

This clone has just a few counts. The chain couples TRBV9 to TRBJ2-7; 9 bases match TRBD2. The germline V gene encodes CDR1 SGDLS and CDR2 YYNGEE. V gave up 6 bases and J gave up 5 bases; unmatched junction bases: 6. The CDR3 covers 13 residues. CDR3 residues: CASNTAGGHEQYF. The CDR3 bases are TGTGCCAGCAACACCGCGGGGGGGCACGAGCAGTACTTC. Full variable domain (missing parts from reference TRBV9 and TRBJ2-7): DSGVTQTPKHLITATGQRVTLRCSPRSGDLSVYWYQQSLDQGLQFLIQYYNGEERAKGNILERFSAQQFPDLHSELNLSSLELGDSALYFCASNTAGGHEQYFGPGTRLTVT.

The count of this clone is one. Here the CDR3 DNA reads TGCGCCAGCAGCTTGGCAGGGGGCTGGATGAACACTGAAGCTTTCTTT. Translation: CASSLAGGWMNTEAFF. The chain couples TRBV5-1 to TRBJ1-1; TRBD1 aligns across 8 bases. V dropped 0 bases and J dropped 0; count of bases not matched to a gene: 4. The CDR3 contains 16 residues. Per the germline V gene, CDR1 is SGHRS and CDR2 is YFSETQ.

The V and J genes are TRBV7-3 and TRBJ2-1; 8 positions match TRBD2. The CDR3 is made up of 14 amino acids. Germline V gene data show CDR1 as SGHTA and CDR2 as FQGTGA. J lost 5 bases, V lost 7 bases, and 7 bases had no gene match. CDR3 coding DNA: TGTGCCAGCACCCCTGCGGGGGGCAACAATGAGCAGTTCTTC. Protein sequence: CASTPAGGNNEQFF.

The chain is built from TRBV3-1 (or the pseudogene TRBV3-2) and TRBJ1-1, with TRBD1 matching 7 bases. Germline CDR1 reads LGHDT; CDR2 reads YNNKEL (reference sequence). This CDR3 spans 15 amino acids. With 1 base clipped from V and 4 bases from J, the junction kept 6 bases outside the gene matches. For the CDR3, the DNA is TGTGCCAGCAGCCAAGGATACAGGGGCCGCACTGAAGCTTTCTTT. This sequence encodes CASSQGYRGRTEAFF.

The chain joins TRBV25-1 to TRBJ1-4; 7 positions agree with TRBD1. The germline gives CDR1 MGHDK, CDR2 SYGVNS. This CDR3 comprises 15 residues. V was pared by 3 bases and J by 5 bases, with 6 bases of the junction left unmatched. The CDR3 loop is CASSDPGQRNEKLFF. The CDR3 coding sequence is TGTGCCAGCAGTGATCCGGGACAGAGGAATGAAAAACTGTTTTTT.

The V call is TRBV11-2, the J call TRBJ2-3; 12 bases line up with TRBD2. CDR3 length: 16 amino acids. CDR1 SGHAT and CDR2 FQNNGV come from the germline V gene. J was trimmed by 5 bases and V by 1 base; bases with no gene match: 4. The CDR3 coding sequence is TGTGCCAGCAGCTTAGCTAGCGGGGGGGCCGGAGATACGCAGTATTTT. Amino acids: CASSLASGGAGDTQYF.

A few counts support this clone. The rearrangement uses TRBV6-2 or TRBV6-3 and TRBJ2-5, with D unclear. Trimming removed 6 bases at V and 2 bases at J, with 22 bases between. Germline V gene sequence: CDR1 MNHEY, CDR2 SVGEGT. This CDR3 contains 17 residues. The CDR3 coding sequence is TGTGCCAGCAGCCCAATCACCGACTCCCCCGGACAAGAGACCCAGTACTTC. The encoded protein is CASSPITDSPGQETQYF.

The rearrangement links TRBV6-5 to TRBJ2-1; TRBD2 aligns across 8 bases. Germline loops: CDR1 MNHEY, CDR2 SVGAGI. V trimming: 9 bases; J trimming: 6 bases; junction bases outside the gene matches: 10. The CDR3 is made up of 14 amino acids. The chain's CDR3 is CASNPGTSTNEQFF. CDR3 DNA: TGTGCCAGTAACCCCGGGACTAGTACCAATGAGCAGTTCTTC.

This rearrangement joins TRBV25-1 to TRBJ2-2; no definite D call. The ends were cut back, 3 bases at V and 0 bases at J, with 14 bases in the middle. CDR1 is MGHDK, CDR2 SYGVNS, per germline. The CDR3 consists of 17 residues. The CDR3 here is CASSDHKSNSNTGELFF. Written as DNA, the CDR3 is TGTGCCAGCAGTGATCATAAGTCCAACTCGAACACCGGGGAGCTGTTTTTT. The variable domain in full, with the rest retrieved from reference TRBV25-1 and TRBJ2-2, is EADIYQTPRYLVIGTGKKITLECSQTMGHDKMYWYQQDPGMELHLIHYSYGVNSTEKGDLSSESTVSRIRTEHFPLTLESARPSHTSQYLCASSDHKSNSNTGELFFGEGSRLTVL.

The chain uses TRBV7-2 and TRBJ2-1; 8 bases are shared with TRBD1. Germline assignment: CDR1 SGHTA and CDR2 FQGNSA. The CDR3 is 15 residues long. V shed 2 bases and J 7 bases; nucleotides not matched to a gene: 7. Here the CDR3 DNA reads TGTGCCAGCAGCTTAATTGGACAGGGCAGTAATGAGCAGTTCTTC. Translating gives CASSLIGQGSNEQFF.

The CDR3 spells CASSLAGTGNSPLHF. Written as DNA, the CDR3 is TGTGCCAGCAGCTTGGCCGGGACAGGGAATTCACCCCTCCACTTT. This chain joins TRBV5-4 and TRBJ1-6, with 9 bases identical to TRBD1. J gave up 7 bases and V 0 bases, and 2 bases lay outside the gene matches. Germline V gives CDR1 SGHNT, CDR2 YYREEE (reference sequence). This CDR3 comprises 15 residues. Looking up the rest from reference TRBV5-4 and TRBJ1-6 gives the full variable domain: ETGVTQSPTHLIKTRGQQVTLRCSSQSGHNTVSWYQQALGQGPQFIFQYYREEENGRGNFPPRFSGLQFPNYSSELNVNALELDDSALYLCASSLAGTGNSPLHFGNGTRLTVT.

The V call is TRBV3-1 (or the pseudogene TRBV3-2), the J call TRBJ2-3; the D gene is possibly TRBD2 (6 bases). V was trimmed by 2 bases and J by 0 bases, leaving 12 bases between them. Germline V lookup: CDR1 LGHDT, CDR2 YNNKEL (reference sequence). The CDR3 extends over 16 amino acids. Here the CDR3 DNA reads TGTGCCAGCAGCCAAATGTTAGCGGATAGCACAGATACGCAGTATTTT. It specifies CASSQMLADSTDTQYF.

This CDR3 is CAISGQANEKLFF. The CDR3 coding sequence is TGTGCCATCAGTGGTCAGGCGAATGAAAAACTGTTTTTT. The chain joins TRBV10-3 to TRBJ1-4; D unresolved. The CDR3 spans 13 residues. The V gene lost 4 bases and the J gene lost 5 bases, with 8 bases spanning the gap. In germline, CDR1 is ENHRY, CDR2 SYGVKD.

The chain joins TRBV6-5 to TRBJ1-6, with D maybe TRBD1 (5 bases). CDR1 and CDR2 from the germline V gene are MNHEY and SVGAGI. The CDR3 length is 14 residues. Deletions cut 7 bases from V and 7 bases from J, with 14 bases between. CDR3 DNA: TGTGCCAGCAACCCGGGGGATGGGAATTCACCCCTCCACTTT. Its translation: CASNPGDGNSPLHF.

V is TRBV19 and J is TRBJ1-5; a possible D gene is TRBD1 (5 bases). Germline assignment: CDR1 LNHDA and CDR2 SQIVND (reference sequence). Between the trimmed V and J ends, which lost 9 bases and 0 bases, there was a span of 15 bases. The CDR3 totals 15 residues. CDR3 residues: CASQRGRGSNQPQHF. The CDR3 DNA follows: TGTGCCAGCCAGCGGGGGAGGGGTAGCAATCAGCCCCAGCATTTT.

V and J are TRBV28 and TRBJ2-7, with a weak D call TRBD1 (6 bases). Between the trimmed V and J ends, which lost 6 bases and 2 bases, there was a span of 8 bases. The germline gives CDR1 MDHEN, CDR2 SYDVKM. The CDR3 is 12 residues long. This CDR3 is CASSRGTYEQYF. In nucleotides, the CDR3 is TGTGCCAGCAGCAGGGGTACCTACGAGCAGTACTTC.

The chain recombines TRBV5-5 with TRBJ2-7, with D hard to call. The CDR3 is 13 amino acids. Germline CDR1 SGHKS, CDR2 YYEKEE (reference sequence). V shed 0 bases and J shed 3 bases, with 7 bases lying between them. The CDR3 region has the DNA TGTGCCAGCAGCTTGGACTCTATCTACGAGCAGTACTTC. Its protein is CASSLDSIYEQYF.

This chain connects TRBV15 to TRBJ1-1; maybe TRBD1 (5 bases). This CDR3 is 15 amino acids long. Trimming pared 3 bases from V and 5 bases from J, leaving 16 bases between. Germline CDR1 is LNHNV and CDR2 is YYDKDF (reference sequence). CDR3 in DNA: TGTGCCACCAGCAGGGATGCCCGGGGGGATACTGAAGCTTTCTTT. Encoded protein: CATSRDARGDTEAFF.